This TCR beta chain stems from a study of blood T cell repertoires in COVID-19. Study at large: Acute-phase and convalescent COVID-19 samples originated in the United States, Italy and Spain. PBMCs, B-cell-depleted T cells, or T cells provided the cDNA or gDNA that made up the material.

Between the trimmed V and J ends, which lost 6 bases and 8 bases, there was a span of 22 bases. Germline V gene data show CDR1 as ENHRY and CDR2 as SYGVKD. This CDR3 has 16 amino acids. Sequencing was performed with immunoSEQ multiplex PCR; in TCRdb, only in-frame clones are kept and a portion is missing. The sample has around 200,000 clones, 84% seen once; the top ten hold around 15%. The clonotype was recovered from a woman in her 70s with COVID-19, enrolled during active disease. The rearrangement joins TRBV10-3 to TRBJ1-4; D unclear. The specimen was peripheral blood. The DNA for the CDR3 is TGTGCCATCAGAGACCCGCTCGGCCCGGGTGGGGAAAAACTGTTTTTT. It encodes CAIRDPLGPGGEKLFF.